Below are 27 T cell receptor beta chains sequenced from a single sample in a study of T cells in Graves' hyperthyroidism and ophthalmopathy. RNA transcripts provided the source from which TCR beta CDR3 regions were amplified. The study used the HTBI primer set for a first-round RT-PCR of the TCR CDR3. TCRdb reanalysed the multiplex PCR reads using MiXCR and keeps one entry per CDR3 protein. The profile shows about 620,000 distinct CDR3 sequences, 15% to 20% of them singletons. Material for sequencing was blood. These TCRs come from a woman in her twenties or thirties with Graves' hyperthyroidism.

This clonotype was seen at least ten times. The chain links TRBV2 to TRBJ2-5; maybe TRBD2 (6 bases). Germline V gene lookup returns CDR1 SNHLY and CDR2 FYNNEI. Trimming removed 7 bases at V and 3 bases at J, with 18 bases between. This CDR3 region has 15 residues. In DNA form, the CDR3 reads TGTGCCAGCATCCCCGGGACTTCCTATAAAGAGACCCAGTACTTC. It yields the protein CASIPGTSYKETQYF. Looking up the rest from reference TRBV2 and TRBJ2-5 gives the full variable domain: EPEVTQTPSHQVTQMGQEVILRCVPISNHLYFYWYRQILGQKVEFLVSFYNNEISEKSEIFDDQFSVERPDGSNFTLKIRSTKLEDSAMYFCASIPGTSYKETQYFGPGTRLLVL.

This clonotype appeared many times. The rearrangement uses TRBV28 and TRBJ1-2, with 9 bases lining up with TRBD1. The CDR3 loop spans 16 amino acids. Trimming took 2 bases from V and 4 from J; bases not matched to a gene: 8. Germline V gives CDR1 MDHEN, CDR2 SYDVKM. CDR3 in amino acids: CASSLTRQGVGYGYTF. The CDR3 DNA reads as TGTGCCAGCAGTTTAACCCGACAGGGGGTTGGCTATGGCTACACCTTC.

This chain uses TRBV12-3 or TRBV12-4 with TRBJ2-5; D perhaps matches TRBD2 (7 bases). V lost 7 bases and J lost 3, with 12 bases in between. The CDR3 sequence is 13 residues long. The chain's CDR3 is CASKRDTEETQYF. The CDR3 DNA sequence: TGTGCCAGCAAGCGGGACACCGAAGAGACCCAGTACTTC.

This clonotype was observed at least ten times. The chain recombines TRBV6-1 with TRBJ1-1; no clear D gene. The CDR3 has 13 residues. V lost 6 bases and J lost 1, with 9 bases in between. CDR1 is MNHNS and CDR2 is SASEGT in the germline V gene. The CDR3 spells CASRRTENTEAFF. The CDR3 DNA reads as TGTGCCAGCAGACGGACGGAGAACACTGAAGCTTTCTTT.

This clonotype was picked up many times. V usage is TRBV28 and J usage is TRBJ2-5; D might be TRBD2 (5 bases). The length of the CDR3 is 14 residues. V lost 4 bases, J lost 4 bases, and 13 bases lay in between. Germline V gene sequence: CDR1 MDHEN, CDR2 SYDVKM. The CDR3 is CASSSRARGETQYF. The DNA of the CDR3 is TGTGCCAGCAGTTCCCGGGCCCGGGGAGAGACCCAGTACTTC.

This clonotype was seen ten or more times. Here the CDR3 reads CASSPPGGSGYGYTF. DNA of the CDR3: TGTGCCAGCAGTCCGCCGGGGGGTTCCGGCTATGGCTACACCTTC. V and J are TRBV28 and TRBJ1-2, with a weak D call TRBD1 (5 bases). Trimming removed 5 bases from V and 4 bases from J, with 17 bases in between. The CDR3 is 15 amino acids. Looked up from germline, CDR1 is MDHEN and CDR2 is SYDVKM.

V gene TRBV11-3 combines with J gene TRBJ2-5, with 12 bases that match TRBD2. The CDR3 contains 18 residues. The germline V gene has CDR1 SGHNT and CDR2 YENEEA. V shed 5 bases, J shed 5 bases, and the junction held 15 bases outside the gene matches. CDR3 in DNA: TGTGCCAGCAGCCTGCGACTAGCGGGAGTTAATTCATGGGAGACCCAGTACTTC. It encodes CASSLRLAGVNSWETQYF.

This clonotype was picked up a small number of times. The V and J genes are TRBV28 and TRBJ1-5; no reliable D call. The CDR3 has 13 amino acids. Germline CDR1 reads MDHEN; CDR2 reads SYDVKM. V dropped 7 bases and J dropped 0 bases, with 7 bases sitting between them. CDR3 region: CASKKYSNQPQHF. CDR3 in DNA: TGTGCCAGCAAGAAATATAGCAATCAGCCCCAGCATTTT.

CDR3 DNA: TGCAGTGCTACCGCAGGGGACACTGAAGCTTTCTTT. The encoded protein is CSATAGDTEAFF. The V call is TRBV20-1, the J call TRBJ1-1; TRBD1 is a possible D gene (6 bases). Looked up from germline, CDR1 is DFQATT and CDR2 is SNEGSKA (reference sequence). The CDR3 consists of 12 residues. Between the trimmed V and J ends, which lost 4 bases and 3 bases, there was a span of 9 bases.

This clonotype was recorded at least ten times. For the CDR3, the DNA is TGCAGTGCTAGAGTTCGGCCGACGAACTACGAGCAGTACTTC. Encoded protein: CSARVRPTNYEQYF. J is TRBJ2-7 and V is TRBV20-1; D not resolved. The germline gives CDR1 DFQATT, CDR2 SNEGSKA (reference sequence). CDR3 length: 14 amino acids. Trimming took 1 base from V and 3 from J, leaving 13 bases between them.

This clonotype was seen ten or more times. The V call is TRBV12-3 or TRBV12-4, the J call TRBJ2-7; 8 positions match TRBD1. The CDR3 consists of 14 residues. The V and J ends lost 6 bases and 1 base, in that order; junction bases with no gene match: 5. DNA for the CDR3: TGTGCCAGCAGGAGCACAGGGGGGTCCTACGAGCAGTACTTC. This translates into CASRSTGGSYEQYF.

The chain couples TRBV7-2 to TRBJ2-2; 7 nucleotides match TRBD2. The CDR3 totals 19 residues. Germline values: CDR1 SGHTA, CDR2 FQGNSA. The V segment lost 5 bases and the J segment 4 bases; nucleotides outside the gene matches: 19. CDR3 DNA sequence: TGTGCCAGCAGCACTAGCCCCGTGGGCGCGGGAGACTTCACCGGGGAGCTGTTTTTT. Its protein product is CASSTSPVGAGDFTGELFF.

This clonotype was recorded many times. The chain is built from TRBV28 and TRBJ1-2; D uncertain. This CDR3 has 13 residues. V was clipped by 3 bases and J by 4 bases, with 9 bases between them. CDR1 and CDR2 from the germline V gene are MDHEN and SYDVKM. The CDR3 bases are TGTGCCAGCAGTTTGTGGGGATTCTATGGCTACACCTTC. This encodes CASSLWGFYGYTF.

This clonotype was recorded many times. V gene TRBV28 combines with J gene TRBJ2-7; D is perhaps TRBD1 (5 bases). The germline V and J ends were trimmed by 5 bases and 3 bases, with 14 bases remaining between them. The CDR3 runs 14 residues. CDR1 is MDHEN, CDR2 SYDVKM, per germline. CDR3 in amino acids: CASSPSQGNYEQYF. For the CDR3, the DNA is TGTGCCAGCAGTCCATCTCAGGGAAACTACGAGCAGTACTTC. Using reference TRBV28 and TRBJ2-7 for the parts outside the CDR3, the full variable domain is DVKVTQSSRYLVKRTGEKVFLECVQDMDHENMFWYRQDPGLGLRLIYFSYDVKMKEKGDIPEGYSVSREKKERFSLILESASTNQTSMYLCASSPSQGNYEQYFGPGTRLTVT.

This clonotype was picked up many times. CDR3 coding DNA: TGTGCCAGCAGCCTCAGAGGGGCCAGGGGGAATGGCTACACCTTC. Protein sequence: CASSLRGARGNGYTF. This chain uses TRBV3-1 with TRBJ1-2; TRBD1 matches at 7 bases. CDR3 length: 15 residues. CDR1 is LGHDT, CDR2 YNNKEL, per germline (reference sequence). The ends lost 4 bases at V and 6 bases at J; junction bases unmatched: 11. The complete variable domain, with remaining parts taken from reference TRBV3-1 and TRBJ1-2, reads DTAVSQTPKYLVTQMGNDKSIKCEQNLGHDTMYWYKQDSKKFLKIMFSYNNKELIINETVPNRFSPKSPDKAHLNLHINSLELGDSAVYFCASSLRGARGNGYTFGSGTRLTVV.

The chain joins TRBV18 to TRBJ2-6; tentative D call: TRBD1 (6 bases). This CDR3 has 18 amino acids. V lost 4 bases, J lost 0 bases, and 16 bases lay in between. Germline CDR1 KGHSH, CDR2 LQKENI. CDR3 region: CASSRGTRMISGANVLTF. CDR3 bases: TGTGCCAGCTCACGTGGGACACGGATGATCTCTGGGGCCAACGTCCTGACTTTC.

In this sample, this clonotype turned up many times. CDR3 amino acids: CSASYRANYGYTF. The CDR3 DNA sequence: TGCAGTGCTAGTTACCGAGCTAACTATGGCTACACCTTC. This chain connects TRBV20-1 to TRBJ1-2; D call uncertain. CDR3 length: 13 residues. V lost 3 bases to trimming and J lost 0 bases, with 8 bases between them. Germline CDR1 is DFQATT and CDR2 is SNEGSKA (reference sequence).

Concerning this clonotype itself: A junction end diverges from the germline sequence, so it may reflect a read error. The CDR3 loop reads CASSLGLAGYNEQSF. CDR3 nucleotide sequence: TGTGCCAGCAGCTTAGGATTAGCAGGGTACAATGAGCAGTCCTTC. The chain couples TRBV13 to TRBJ2-1; D might be TRBD1 (5 bases). This CDR3 is 15 amino acids long. The V gene's germline CDR1 is PRHDT and CDR2 FYEKMQ (reference sequence).

The sample holds many counts of this clonotype. This chain joins TRBV30 and TRBJ1-3; D not certain. The germline V gene encodes CDR1 GTSNPN and CDR2 SVGIG (reference sequence). The V end lost 0 bases, the J end lost 7 bases, and 7 bases lay between the germline ends. The CDR3 has 12 residues. The CDR3 nucleotides read TGTGCCTGGAGTGTACCGGCCAACACCATATATTTT. Translating it yields CAWSVPANTIYF.

This clonotype was detected a few times. The chain recombines TRBV20-1 with TRBJ2-2; 9 bases fit TRBD1. Germline CDR1 is DFQATT and CDR2 is SNEGSKA (reference sequence). CDR3 length: 15 residues. Germline trimming cut 2 bases from V and 1 base from J; bases unmatched to any gene: 2. In nucleotides, the CDR3 is TGCAGTGCTAGAACGGGACAGGGGAACACCGGGGAGCTGTTTTTT. Amino acids: CSARTGQGNTGELFF.

About this clonotype itself: A much larger clone sits a single nucleotide away, making a read error possible. The chain couples TRBV28 to TRBJ1-2; unclear D gene. The CDR3 spans 14 residues. The germline gives CDR1 MDHEN, CDR2 SYDVKM. Trimming stripped 4 bases from V and 0 bases from J, with 9 bases between. DNA of the CDR3: TGTGCCAGCAGTTGGACGGATACTAACTATGGCTACACCTTC. Its protein is CASSWTDTNYGYTF.

The chain is built from TRBV12-5 and TRBJ2-7; D unresolved. V lost 6 bases and J 5 bases, leaving 17 bases between the germline ends. There are 14 residues in the CDR3. Germline V gene data show CDR1 as LGHNT and CDR2 as FRNRAP. The chain's CDR3 is CASGTSTLSDEQYF. CDR3 bases: TGTGCTAGTGGGACCTCAACCTTATCCGACGAGCAGTACTTC.

This clonotype has at least ten counts. This chain joins TRBV27 and TRBJ1-6; D ambiguous. V shed 5 bases and J shed 10 bases, with 15 bases lying between them. The CDR3 loop spans 14 amino acids. Germline CDR1 is MNHEY and CDR2 is SMNVEV (reference sequence). CDR3 bases: TGTGCCAGCAGTCCCATGAGGTGGAACTCACCCCTCCACTTT. It encodes CASSPMRWNSPLHF.

This chain links TRBV5-1 with TRBJ2-1; D uncertain. This CDR3 region has 14 residues. Per germline, CDR1 SGHRS and CDR2 YFSETQ. Trimming removed 2 bases from V and 7 bases from J, with 13 bases in between. The CDR3 sequence is CASSFQDFMNEQFF. The CDR3 bases are TGCGCCAGCAGCTTCCAGGATTTTATGAATGAGCAGTTCTTC.

This clonotype occurred many times. The chain links TRBV6-1 to TRBJ2-1, with D perhaps TRBD2 (7 bases). Trimming cost V 0 bases and J 7 bases, with 22 bases left between them. CDR1 MNHNS and CDR2 SASEGT come from the germline V gene. This CDR3 is built from 18 residues. CDR3 loop: CASSEALPGGLGRNEQFF. DNA for the CDR3: TGTGCCAGCAGTGAAGCGCTTCCGGGGGGCCTTGGTCGAAATGAGCAGTTCTTC.

This clonotype was seen ten or more times. The V gene is TRBV27, the J gene TRBJ2-1; TRBD2 matches at 8 bases. CDR1 is MNHEY and CDR2 is SMNVEV in the germline V gene (reference sequence). CDR3 length: 17 amino acids. Trimming took 1 base from V and 7 from J; bases not matched to a gene: 12. The CDR3 reads CASSLFPGLASRNEQFF. The DNA of the CDR3 is TGTGCCAGCAGTTTATTCCCCGGACTAGCATCTAGAAATGAGCAGTTCTTC.

There are many counts of this clonotype. The rearrangement uses TRBV27 and TRBJ2-7; D is perhaps TRBD2 (6 bases). Germline assignment: CDR1 MNHEY and CDR2 SMNVEV (reference sequence). The CDR3 totals 16 residues. Trimming removed 6 bases from V and 5 bases from J, with 23 bases in between. Here the CDR3 reads CASSLTAAGTRHEQYF. The CDR3 nucleotides are TGTGCCAGCAGCCTAACAGCCGCCGGGACTCGGCACGAGCAGTACTTC.